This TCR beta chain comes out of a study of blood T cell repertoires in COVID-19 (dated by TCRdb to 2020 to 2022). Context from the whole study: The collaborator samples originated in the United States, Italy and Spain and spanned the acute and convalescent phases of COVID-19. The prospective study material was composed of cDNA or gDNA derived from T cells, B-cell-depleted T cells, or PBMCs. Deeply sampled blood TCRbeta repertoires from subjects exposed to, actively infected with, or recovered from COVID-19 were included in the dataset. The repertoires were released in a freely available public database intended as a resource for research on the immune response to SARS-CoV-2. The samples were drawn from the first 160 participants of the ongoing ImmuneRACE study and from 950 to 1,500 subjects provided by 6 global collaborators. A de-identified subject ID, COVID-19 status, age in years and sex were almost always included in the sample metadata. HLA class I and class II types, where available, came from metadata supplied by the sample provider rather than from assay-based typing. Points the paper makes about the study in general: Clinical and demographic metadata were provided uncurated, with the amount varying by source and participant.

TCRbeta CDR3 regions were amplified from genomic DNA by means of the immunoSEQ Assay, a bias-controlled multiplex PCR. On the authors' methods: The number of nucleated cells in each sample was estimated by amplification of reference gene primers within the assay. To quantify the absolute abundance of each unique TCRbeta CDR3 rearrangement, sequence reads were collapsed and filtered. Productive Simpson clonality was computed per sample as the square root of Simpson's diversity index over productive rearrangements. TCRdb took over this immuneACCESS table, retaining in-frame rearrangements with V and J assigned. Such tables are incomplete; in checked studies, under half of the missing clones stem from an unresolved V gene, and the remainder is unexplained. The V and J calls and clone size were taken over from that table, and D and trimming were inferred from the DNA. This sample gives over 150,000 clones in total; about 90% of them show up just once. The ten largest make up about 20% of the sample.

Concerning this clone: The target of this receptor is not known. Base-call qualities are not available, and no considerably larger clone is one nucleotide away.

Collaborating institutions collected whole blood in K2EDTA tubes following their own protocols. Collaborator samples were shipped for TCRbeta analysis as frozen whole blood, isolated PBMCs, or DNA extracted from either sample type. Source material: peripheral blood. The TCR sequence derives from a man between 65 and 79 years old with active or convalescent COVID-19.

The DNA reads TGCGCCAGCAGCCAAGTTGATGGTCAGGGGCGTGGGCAGTACTTC. Translated, it reads CASSQVDGQGRGQYF. The V and J genes are TRBV4-3 and TRBJ2-7, with TRBD1 tentatively as D gene (6 bases match). Deletion took 1 base off V and 9 bases off J, with a span of 19 bases between the germline ends. The cysteine opens and the phenylalanine closes a CDR3 of 15 amino acids. Left in the record is the CDR3 DNA by itself, 45 bases read in frame from the first base. Looking up the germline V gene yields CDR1 LGHNA and CDR2 YSLEER.